Included here is one TCR beta chain sequence, with context. This clone was detected only a few times. What antigen it recognizes has not been identified. No base qualities exist here, and no much larger clone lies one base off it. This specimen includes other DNA sequences encoding the same CDR3. This sample stems from a study of OX40 agonist ivuxolimab in advanced cancers. Some background on the complete study: Ivuxolimab was an agonistic, fully human IgG2 monoclonal antibody directed against OX40 (CD134), a costimulatory receptor. Intravenous ivuxolimab was administered to patients every 2 weeks at six dose levels: 0.01, 0.1, 0.3, 1.5, 3 and 10 mg/kg. Of the 50 to 55 dose-escalation patients, hepatocellular carcinoma was present in some 19, melanoma in roughly 15, renal cell carcinoma in 9 and head and neck cancer in 9. The dose-escalation cohort was about 87% male with a mean age of approximately 60 years, ranging from about 20 to 80. Patients were allowed to have had prior anti-PD-1, anti-PD-L1 or anti-CTLA-4 therapy, and 40% of the dose-escalation patients had been treated with checkpoint inhibitors. Partial responses occurred in three dose-escalation patients: two with cutaneous melanoma and one with hepatocellular carcinoma. The purpose of peripheral TCRbeta sequencing was to test whether ivuxolimab changed TCR sequence diversity and led to clonal T-cell expansion. The paper covers the monotherapy dose-escalation part of the phase I ivuxolimab trial, which included N ≈ 50 patients.

V lost 4 bases and J lost 8 bases; the stretch between them is 20 bases long. The CDR3 contains 15 residues, cysteine and phenylalanine counted. Just CDR3 DNA is preserved here, 45 bases in frame from base 1. In the germline V gene, CDR1 corresponds to MGHDK and CDR2 to SYGVNS. Genomic DNA was isolated from the sorted cells so that the TCRbeta CDR3 region could be sequenced. The immunoSEQ Assay was used to sequence the TCRbeta CDR3 regions. TCRdb retrieved this table from immuneACCESS and kept in-frame rearrangements only. Not all clones are present; in checked studies, unresolved V genes account for under half, and no reason is known for the remainder. This sample comprises 70,000 to 95,000 clones, around four fifths of them detected only once. The biggest ten clones account for around 7% of the sample. The trial excluded patients who had a history of autoimmune disease or were on systemic immunosuppression. In every dose cohort, peripheral blood was drawn for TCR sequencing at baseline, cycle 4 day 1, and cycle 7 day 1. Samples were obtained from an open-label, multicenter, first-in-human phase I dose-escalation trial of ivuxolimab. Adults with locally advanced or metastatic head and neck squamous cell, hepatocellular, melanoma or renal cell carcinoma were enrolled in the trial. Before TCR sequencing, CD4+ T cells and CD8+ T cells were sorted from peripheral blood as separate populations.

What the study reported, not specific to this receptor: In partial responders in the 0.1-3.0 mg/kg groups, normalized peripheral clonal expansion was found to be among the lowest, especially among CD8+ T cells. Clonal expansion of both CD4+ and CD8+ blood T cells was observed from baseline to week 6 at doses 0.1 to 3.0 mg/kg. Low levels of normalized T-cell clonal expansion were also seen in some patients who did not respond. On average, CD8+ T cells showed more expanded clones than CD4+ T cells after ivuxolimab. Which antigens the clonally expanded peripheral T cells were specific for was not determined.

Source: CD4+ or CD8+ T cells sorted from blood, taken in a trial of the OX40 agonist ivuxolimab. The receptor chain draws on TRBV25-1 and TRBJ1-2; TRBD1 is a weak D gene call, 5 bases matching. This TCR was sampled from an adult with an advanced solid tumor such as melanoma, head and neck, liver or kidney cancer. For the CDR3, the sequence is CASSVGTWTSGGYTF. The sequence in DNA is TGTGCCAGCAGTGTCGGGACCTGGACATCGGGGGGCTACACCTTC.